This TCR beta chain was sequenced for a study of regulatory T cells in long-lasting Graves disease. Findings and limits, study-wide: Persistent-disease Graves' patients showed less TCR diversity than new cases.

For TCR beta, libraries came from iRepertoire HTBI primers and Arm-PCR of CDR3 regions. TCRdb called the multiplex PCR reads again in MiXCR, with one record for every CDR3 protein. The table shows about 610,000 distinct CDR3 sequences, with 15% to 20% occurring only once. A remark on this clonotype: Its antigen remains unknown.

Time point given: newly diagnosed GD, antithyroid drugs for less than 3 months. With RNA extracted from PBMCs as input, the TCR library was made. Patients hailed from an endocrinology department in Xi'an, China. CDR1 is LGHNA and CDR2 is YNFKEQ in the germline V gene. This CDR3 is built from 14 residues. Trimming cost V 4 bases and J 1 base, with 10 bases left between them. This same sample was also part of a study on T cells in Graves' hyperthyroidism and ophthalmopathy. As that report states: Newly diagnosed hyperthyroidism, duration under 2 months, in patients aged 18 to 65.

The rearrangement uses TRBV4-2 and TRBJ1-1; weak D call: TRBD1 (6 bases). The origin of this receptor is a young man with Graves disease. The sequencing used peripheral blood mononuclear cells (PBMCs), collected at new diagnosis, from a patient treated with antithyroid drugs. CDR3: CASSRAGANTEAFF. The CDR3 bases are TGTGCCAGCAGCCGGGCGGGGGCGAACACTGAAGCTTTCTTT.